Listed below are T cell receptor beta chains from one sample, sequenced in a study of blood T cell repertoires in COVID-19. Some clones are missing from TCRdb's copy, which holds only in-frame ones; the method was immunoSEQ multiplex PCR. Of about 390,000 clones detected, around 87% appear once; the ten largest clones hold roughly 2%. Source material: peripheral blood. The receptors originated from a woman aged 55 to 70 with COVID-19, enrolled during active disease. The CDR3 runs from the conserved cysteine through the conserved F or W. The D gene is left open where the match is weak. A row's size may be missing; if present it is once, few, many or a size class.

j_call	v_call	clone_size	d_call	cdr3_nt	cdr3_aa
TRBJ2-5	TRBV5-1	-	-	TGCGCCAGCAGGCGGGCAGACCCCCAAGAGACCCAGTACTTC	CASRRADPQETQYF
TRBJ2-2	TRBV15	-	TRBD1	TGTGCCACCGGGGGACAGGGGACCGGGGAGCTGTTTTTT	CATGGQGTGELFF
TRBJ1-1	TRBV9	-	-	TGTGCCAGCAGCGTCGGGTTTAGTAGCACTGAAGCTTTCTTT	CASSVGFSSTEAFF
TRBJ2-3	TRBV29-1	-	TRBD2	TGCAGCGTTGTAAGGACTAGCGGGGGATCAGATACGCAGTATTTT	CSVVRTSGGSDTQYF
TRBJ1-5	TRBV19	-	TRBD1	TGTGCCAGCCGGTTAAAGACAGGGACGTATAGCAATCAGCCCCAGCATTTT	CASRLKTGTYSNQPQHF
TRBJ1-4	TRBV7-9	-	-	TGTGCCAGCAGCCCCAGGGTTGGGGAAAAACTGTTTTTT	CASSPRVGEKLFF
TRBJ2-5	TRBV7-6	-	TRBD2	TGTGCCGCCGGGGGGTTAGCGGGGTTGGAGACCCAGTACTTC	CAAGGLAGLETQYF
TRBJ1-4	TRBV5-1	once	-	TGCGCCAGCAGCTCCGGGAAGACAGGAGGCTATGAAAAACTGTTTTTT	CASSSGKTGGYEKLFF
TRBJ1-5	TRBV30	-	TRBD1	TGTGCCTCCAGTAAAGGAGGGGGCGCGGCCCAGCATTTT	CASSKGGGAAQHF
TRBJ2-7	TRBV11-3	-	TRBD1	TGTGCCAGCAGTTCTAACAGGGGACGCAACGAGCAGTACTTC	CASSSNRGRNEQYF
TRBJ1-6	TRBV11-1	-	TRBD1	TGTGCCAGCAGCTTAGTATACAGGGGAAATTCACCCCTCCACTTT	CASSLVYRGNSPLHF
TRBJ1-6	TRBV14	-	-	TGTGCCAGCAGCCAAAATCTGGGGGCTAATTCACCCCTCCACTTT	CASSQNLGANSPLHF
TRBJ1-4	TRBV5-1	-	-	TGCGCCAGCAGCCGGCGGGGGGACGCAACTAATGAAAAACTGTTTTTT	CASSRRGDATNEKLFF
TRBJ1-1	TRBV4-1	once	TRBD1	TGCGCCAGCAGCCAAGAAGACAGGGGCGCTGAAGCTTTCTTT	CASSQEDRGAEAFF
TRBJ1-1	TRBV5-1	-	-	TGCGCCAGCAGCTTAACAGGGAACACTGAAGCTTTCTTT	CASSLTGNTEAFF
TRBJ1-3	TRBV27	few	-	TGTGCCAGTAGACGGGGGTGGTCCGGAAACACCATATATTTT	CASRRGWSGNTIYF
TRBJ2-3	TRBV18	-	-	TGTGCCAGCTCGCCGGGGGTAGGTACAGATACGCAGTATTTT	CASSPGVGTDTQYF
TRBJ2-5	TRBV19	-	-	TGTGCCAGTAGTTCCGGGGCGACAGGCCCCCGTCTCCAAGAGACCCAGTACTTC	CASSSGATGPRLQETQYF
TRBJ2-1	TRBV4-2	-	TRBD2	TGTGCCAGCAGCCAAGATTCGGGCGGGGGGGCATGGAATGAGCAGTTCTTC	CASSQDSGGGAWNEQFF
TRBJ1-2	TRBV5-1	few	-	TGCGCCAGCAGCTTGGGAGGGTTGGACTATGGCTACACCTTC	CASSLGGLDYGYTF
TRBJ1-2	TRBV24-1	-	TRBD1	TGTGCCACCAGTGGGGGACAGGGGCGAGGCTATGGCTACACCTTC	CATSGGQGRGYGYTF
TRBJ1-1	TRBV9	few	TRBD1	TGTGCCAGCAGCGCCCGACAGGGGGTTCCCACTGAAGCTTTCTTT	CASSARQGVPTEAFF